Each of the 13 T cell receptor beta chains below was sequenced from the same sample in a study of Graves' ophthalmopathy and Graves' hyperthyroidism. Amplification of the TCR beta CDR3 regions used RNA transcripts (as template). Scientists carried out first-round RT-PCR using HTBI primers and then a second-round multiplex PCR. TCRdb re-called the multiplex PCR reads through MiXCR, storing one row per CDR3 protein. The sample includes more than 1,000,000 distinct CDR3 sequences, less than 45% of them seen just once. Specimen: peripheral blood or thyroid tissue (not recorded which). All receptors derive from an adult man with Graves' hyperthyroidism.

This rearrangement joins TRBV15 to TRBJ2-6; either TRBD1 or TRBD2 may supply D (5 bases each). CDR3 length: 19 amino acids. V was clipped by 1 base and J by 4 bases, with 20 bases between them. Germline loops: CDR1 LNHNV, CDR2 YYDKDF (reference sequence). The CDR3 protein is CATSRGARSTGDGANVLTF. In nucleotides, the CDR3 is TGTGCCACCAGCAGAGGAGCTAGAAGCACCGGGGACGGGGCCAACGTCCTGACTTTC.

This clonotype has a single count. V and J are TRBV5-1 and TRBJ2-7, with D perhaps TRBD2 (6 bases). V was shortened by 2 bases and J by 4 bases, with 13 bases between the two germline ends. CDR3 size: 14 residues. Germline CDR1 reads SGHRS; CDR2 reads YFSETQ. The DNA for the CDR3 is TGCGCCAGCAGCTTTGGGACTCAAGAATACGAGCAGTACTTC. As protein: CASSFGTQEYEQYF.

This clonotype was recorded only once. The chain carries TRBV15 and TRBJ1-2, with D possibly TRBD2 on 6 matching bases. The J call is doubtful: the DNA matches TRBJ2-4 better. This CDR3 has 14 residues. The germline V gene has CDR1 LNHNV and CDR2 YYDKDF (reference sequence). CDR3 sequence: CATYEAGRAGIQYF. For the CDR3, the DNA is TGTGCCACCTACGAGGCGGGAAGGGCCGGCATTCAGTACTTC.

The chain is built from TRBV28 and TRBJ2-5; 10 bases match TRBD1. Germline-derived CDR1 and CDR2 are MDHEN and SYDVKM. Trimming took 5 bases from V and 0 from J; bases not matched to a gene: 6. This CDR3 is built from 16 residues. The CDR3 reads CASSIRQGANQETQYF. As DNA, the CDR3 is TGTGCCAGCAGTATCCGACAGGGGGCCAACCAAGAGACCCAGTACTTC.

There are many counts of this clonotype. The gene calls are TRBV5-1 and TRBJ1-1; TRBD1 aligns across 7 bases. Trimming cost V 4 bases and J 2 bases; bases outside gene matches: 11. Germline V lookup: CDR1 SGHRS, CDR2 YFSETQ. This CDR3 has 16 amino acids. The CDR3 sequence is CASSELPGTANTEAFF. CDR3 nucleotides: TGCGCCAGCAGCGAATTACCCGGGACAGCCAACACTGAAGCTTTCTTT.

A remark on this clonotype: The junction departs from germline at one end; a sequencing error may be responsible. The chain has TRBV9 and TRBJ2-7; the D gene is possibly TRBD1 (5 bases). The CDR3 is made up of 13 amino acids. Germline V gene data show CDR1 as SGDLS and CDR2 as YYNGEE. CDR3 nucleotides: TGTGCCAGCGGCGTGACCGACAGCTACGAGCAGTACTTC. This codes for CASGVTDSYEQYF.

CDR3 bases: TGCAGTGCTAGAGACTTGGGGGCAGCCGAGACGGGCTACACCTTC. Encoded protein: CSARDLGAAETGYTF. The chain uses TRBV20-1 and TRBJ1-2; D might be TRBD1 (6 bases). The CDR3 runs 15 residues. The germline V and J ends were trimmed by 0 bases and 8 bases, with 19 bases remaining between them. Germline CDR1 and CDR2: DFQATT and SNEGSKA (reference sequence).

As regards this clonotype: Sequence at one end of the junction differs from germline and may be a read error. V and J are TRBV15 and TRBJ2-2, with a weak D call TRBD1 (7 bases). The CDR3 has 10 amino acids. Germline CDR1 LNHNV, CDR2 YYDKDF (reference sequence). The chain's CDR3 is CATSRDQGGF. CDR3 bases: TGTGCCACCAGCAGAGATCAGGGGGGTTTT.

The chain couples TRBV7-6 to TRBJ2-1; no reliable D call. The germline V gene has CDR1 SGHVS and CDR2 FNYEAQ. The CDR3 extends over 13 amino acids. Trimming cost V 5 bases and J 4 bases, with 9 bases left between them. In DNA form, the CDR3 reads TGTGCCAGCAGCACGGACCCATACAATGAGCAGTTCTTC. It is translated as CASSTDPYNEQFF.

This rearrangement joins TRBV5-5 to TRBJ2-5; D possibly corresponds to TRBD1 (6 bases). Trimming took 2 bases from V and 4 from J, leaving 27 bases between them. Germline assignment: CDR1 SGHKS and CDR2 YYEKEE (reference sequence). This CDR3 region has 19 residues. The CDR3 nucleotides read TGTGCCAGCAGCTTAGGTTGGGGTCGAGAGGGGGTAAGAGGAGAGACCCAGTACTTC. The encoded protein is CASSLGWGREGVRGETQYF.

The rearrangement uses TRBV27 and TRBJ2-7; the match to TRBD1 covers 8 bases. The CDR3 covers 15 residues. V was clipped by 0 bases and J by 2 bases; unmatched bases: 3. Germline assignment: CDR1 MNHEY and CDR2 SMNVEV (reference sequence). The CDR3 nucleotides are TGTGCCAGCAGTTTATCCCGGGACAGGACCTACGAGCAGTACTTC. Translated, it gives CASSLSRDRTYEQYF.

This clonotype was observed many times. The chain has TRBV5-6 and TRBJ1-5; no firm D call. The CDR3 covers 14 residues. In germline, CDR1 is SGHDT, CDR2 YYEEEE. Trimming shortened V by 0 bases and J by 0 bases, and 4 bases separated the two germline ends. CDR3: CASSLGSSNQPQHF. The CDR3 nucleotides are TGTGCCAGCAGCTTGGGCAGTAGCAATCAGCCCCAGCATTTT.

The rearrangement links TRBV12-3 or TRBV12-4 to TRBJ1-5, with D hard to call. The length of the CDR3 is 13 residues. V lost 5 bases, J lost 8 bases, and 13 bases lay in between. In nucleotides, the CDR3 is TGTGCCAGCAGTCTAATGGTTATGGAGCCCCAGCATTTT. It translates to CASSLMVMEPQHF.